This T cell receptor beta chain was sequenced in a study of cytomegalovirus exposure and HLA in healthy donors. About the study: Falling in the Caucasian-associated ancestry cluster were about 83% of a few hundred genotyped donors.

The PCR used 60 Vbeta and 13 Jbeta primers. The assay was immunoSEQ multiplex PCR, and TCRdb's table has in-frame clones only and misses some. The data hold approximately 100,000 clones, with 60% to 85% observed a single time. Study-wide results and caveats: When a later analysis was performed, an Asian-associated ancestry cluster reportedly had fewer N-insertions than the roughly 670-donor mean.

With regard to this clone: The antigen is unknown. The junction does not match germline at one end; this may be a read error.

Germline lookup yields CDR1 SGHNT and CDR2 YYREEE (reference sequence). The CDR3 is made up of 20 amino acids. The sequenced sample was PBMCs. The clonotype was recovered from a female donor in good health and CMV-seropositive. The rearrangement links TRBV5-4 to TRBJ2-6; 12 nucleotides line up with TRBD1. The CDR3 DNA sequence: TGTGCCAGCAGTTTGGGGGGGGCGGGACAGGGGGCAAGAGGGGCCAACGTCCTGACTTTC. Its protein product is CASSLGGAGQGARGANVLTF.